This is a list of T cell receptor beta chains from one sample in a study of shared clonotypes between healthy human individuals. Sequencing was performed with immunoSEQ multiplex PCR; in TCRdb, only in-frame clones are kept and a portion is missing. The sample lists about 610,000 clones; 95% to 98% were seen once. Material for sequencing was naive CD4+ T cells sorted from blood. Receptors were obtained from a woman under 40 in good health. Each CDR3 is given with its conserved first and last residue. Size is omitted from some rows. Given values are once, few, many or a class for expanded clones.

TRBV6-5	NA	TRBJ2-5	CASSYSRTSGETQYF
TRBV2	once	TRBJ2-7	CASSEDLGGGRTYEQYF
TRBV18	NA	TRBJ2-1	CASSTRGGNEQFF
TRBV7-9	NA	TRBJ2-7	CASSLGGHSYEQYF
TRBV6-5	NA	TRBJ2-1	CASSYNSLDNEQFF
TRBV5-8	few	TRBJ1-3	CASSLGLSTRNTIYF
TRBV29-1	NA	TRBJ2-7	CSVEGDRASRYEQYF
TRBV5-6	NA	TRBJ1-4	CASNSWGNEKLFF
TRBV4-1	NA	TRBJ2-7	CASSQADGTLVSYEQYF
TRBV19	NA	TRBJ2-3	CASSIQGSTDTQYF
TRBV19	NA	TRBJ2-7	CASSTAGGPYEQYF
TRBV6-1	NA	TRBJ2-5	CASSGGTGGYRETQYF
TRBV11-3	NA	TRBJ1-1	CASSLGQSGEAFF
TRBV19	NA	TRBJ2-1	CASSAQTRGGTSGSLEQFF
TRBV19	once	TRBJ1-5	CASRGDGSSNQPQHF
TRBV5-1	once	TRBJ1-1	CASSPGVRNTEAFF
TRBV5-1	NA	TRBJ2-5	CASRSRHGETQYF
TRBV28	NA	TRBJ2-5	CASSLALTSGSQETQYF
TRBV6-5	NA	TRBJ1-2	CASSFLDRVGGYTF
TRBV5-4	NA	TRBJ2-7	CASSLRTGGYEQYF
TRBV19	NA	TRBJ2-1	CASSSGASSYNEQFF
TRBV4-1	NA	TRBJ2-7	CASSQVVLHGTSAYEQYF
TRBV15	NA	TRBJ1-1	CATSSDLGSRRDEAFF
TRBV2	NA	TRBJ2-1	CASSMGSYNEQFF
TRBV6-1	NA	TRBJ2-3	CASSALVKADTQYF
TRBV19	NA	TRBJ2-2	CASRRTDVTGELFF
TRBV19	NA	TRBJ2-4	CASRSWGGPGAVQYF
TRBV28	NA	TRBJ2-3	CASSLELEPVTDTQYF
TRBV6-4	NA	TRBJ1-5	CASRSQGRGNQPQHF
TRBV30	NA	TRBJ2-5	CAWSVQFRGETQYF
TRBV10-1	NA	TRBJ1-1	CASRPSGATEAFF
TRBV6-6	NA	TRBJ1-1	CASRPTLGEAFF
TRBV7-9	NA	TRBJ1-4	CASSFSTTNEKLFF
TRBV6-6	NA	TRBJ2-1	CASSRGLAGTNEQFF
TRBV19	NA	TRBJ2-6	CASSPPRRSGANVLTF
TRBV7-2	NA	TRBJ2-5	CASNFQAVGETQYF
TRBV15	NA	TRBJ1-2	CAISLDMGGYGYTF
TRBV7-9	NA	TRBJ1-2	CASSNTQGGYTF
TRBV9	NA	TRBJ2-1	CASSFSGLAGPNEQFF
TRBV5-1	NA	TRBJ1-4	CASSFGTPNEKLFF
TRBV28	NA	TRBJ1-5	CASTPGGANQPQHF
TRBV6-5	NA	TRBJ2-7	CASSLGGGRWDEQYF
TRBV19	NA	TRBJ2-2	CASSIGPGQGNTGELFF
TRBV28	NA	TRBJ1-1	CASSFYVPRQGLGAEAFF
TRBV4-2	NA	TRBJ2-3	CASSQETTRFTDTQYF
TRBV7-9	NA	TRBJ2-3	CASSFGTLDTQYF
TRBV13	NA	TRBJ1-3	CASSDRGSGNTIYF
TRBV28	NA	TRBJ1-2	CASSFFSYGYTF
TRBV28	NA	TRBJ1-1	CASNTHRQETEAFF
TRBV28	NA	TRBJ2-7	CASSPPGGPSYEQYF
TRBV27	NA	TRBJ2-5	CASSSLAGKETQYF
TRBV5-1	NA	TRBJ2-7	CASSLGRGFSYEQYF
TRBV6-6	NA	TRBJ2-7	CASSHRLAGQYEQYF
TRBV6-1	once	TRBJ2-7	CATETTDRRPYEQYF
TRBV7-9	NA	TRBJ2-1	CASSPTTSTYNEQFF
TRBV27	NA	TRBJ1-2	CASSLTRGSDGYTF
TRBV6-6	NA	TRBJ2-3	CASSKSGGDTDTQYF
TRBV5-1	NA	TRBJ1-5	CASSNIQGAEPQHF
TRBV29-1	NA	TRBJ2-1	CSVVPGLGAEQFF